The entry below describes one T cell receptor beta chain. This entry is derived from a study of blood T cell repertoires in COVID-19. Across the whole study: PBMCs, B-cell-depleted T cells, or T cells provided the cDNA or gDNA that made up the material.

In the original processing: Reference gene primer amplification gave estimated nucleated cell counts. Repertoires were generated with immunoSEQ multiplex PCR, while TCRdb's copy carries only in-frame clones and drops some. For V, J and clone size, that table is used; D and trimming come from the DNA. The sample has roughly 200,000 clones, 80% to 90% seen once. Germline CDR1 is MNHEY and CDR2 is SMNVEV (reference sequence). Trimming cost V 1 base and J 5 bases; bases outside gene matches: 3. The CDR3 is made up of 16 amino acids. In assigning cohorts, the study relied on participant-reported clinical history.

The sample consisted of PBMCs or T cells enriched from blood (not recorded which). The chain employs TRBV27 and TRBJ2-1; 12 bases align to TRBD1. The TCR originated in a man in his thirties or forties who had recovered from COVID-19. CDR3 amino acids: CASSLWGQGADNEQFF. DNA for the CDR3: TGTGCCAGCAGTTTATGGGGACAGGGGGCGGACAATGAGCAGTTCTTC.